This entry lists 26 T cell receptor beta chains sequenced from one sample in a study of T cell responses to AZD1222 COVID-19 vaccine. Assay used: immunoSEQ multiplex PCR; TCRdb lists only in-frame clones, some missing. Of some 110,000 clones in the sample, roughly 91% were seen once. The specimen was peripheral blood, collected 28 days after the second AZD1222 dose. These receptors were obtained from an adult who received the AZD1222 COVID-19 vaccine.

The rearrangement uses TRBV5-8 and TRBJ1-5, with 8 bases lining up with TRBD1. J gave up 2 bases and V 2 bases, and 3 bases lay outside the gene matches. The CDR3 has 15 amino acids. The V gene's germline CDR1 is SGHTS and CDR2 YDEGEE. CDR3 region: CASSFLTGGNQPQHF. CDR3 in DNA: TGTGCCAGCAGCTTTTTGACAGGGGGCAATCAGCCCCAGCATTTT.

The chain joins TRBV6-2 or TRBV6-3 to TRBJ2-7, with D maybe TRBD2 (5 bases). The CDR3 is made up of 13 amino acids. The germline V and J ends were trimmed by 1 base and 4 bases, with 8 bases remaining between them. Germline CDR1 MNHEY, CDR2 SVGEGT. For the CDR3, the DNA is TGTGCCAGCAGTTACTTGGGAGAATACGAGCAGTACTTC. Protein sequence: CASSYLGEYEQYF.

The J gene is TRBJ2-2, the V gene TRBV9, with unresolved D. V was pared by 0 bases and J by 7 bases, with 10 bases between. Germline CDR1 and CDR2: SGDLS and YYNGEE. The CDR3 has 14 residues. CDR3 region: CASSVEGPGGELFF. As DNA, the CDR3 is TGTGCCAGCAGCGTAGAAGGTCCAGGCGGGGAGCTGTTTTTT.

The chain combines TRBV7-3 with TRBJ1-2; 9 bases are shared with TRBD1. The CDR3 length is 13 residues. The germline CDR1 and CDR2 sequences are SGHTA and FQGTGA. The V and J ends lost 3 bases and 8 bases, in that order; junction bases with no gene match: 4. CDR3 DNA sequence: TGTGCCAGCAGCTTGGGGACAGGGACGGGCTACACCTTC. Its translation is CASSLGTGTGYTF.

The V gene is TRBV6-5, the J gene TRBJ2-2; maybe TRBD1 (5 bases). Trimming pared 7 bases from V and 6 bases from J, leaving 6 bases between. Germline values: CDR1 MNHEY, CDR2 SVGAGI. This CDR3 region has 11 residues. The CDR3 DNA reads TGTGCCAGCACAGGGTCCGGGGAGCTGTTTTTT. This codes for CASTGSGELFF.

V gene TRBV27 combines with J gene TRBJ2-3; possibly TRBD1 for D (6 bases). Germline V CDR1 and CDR2: MNHEY, SMNVEV (reference sequence). This CDR3 has 14 residues. The V end lost 4 bases, the J end lost 2 bases, and 10 bases lay between the germline ends. CDR3 protein: CASSSDRNTDTQYF. The CDR3 DNA reads TGTGCCAGCAGTTCGGACAGAAACACAGATACGCAGTATTTT.

This clone was detected only a few times. V and J are TRBV6-5 and TRBJ1-1; tentatively, D is TRBD1 (6 bases). Germline V gives CDR1 MNHEY, CDR2 SVGAGI. The length of the CDR3 is 15 residues. The germline V and J ends were trimmed by 0 bases and 5 bases, with 13 bases remaining between them. DNA of the CDR3: TGTGCCAGCAGTTACTCGACAGGTAGCCGAACTGAAGCTTTCTTT. It codes for CASSYSTGSRTEAFF.

V is TRBV7-3 and J is TRBJ1-1; maybe TRBD1 (5 bases). The V end was cut by 5 bases, the J end by 1 base, with 8 bases between. This CDR3 is 13 amino acids long. Per the germline V gene, CDR1 is SGHTA and CDR2 is FQGTGA. The CDR3, as DNA: TGTGCCAGCAGCAGAGACAGGAACACTGAAGCTTTCTTT. Translation: CASSRDRNTEAFF.

The chain couples TRBV7-2 to TRBJ2-1; TRBD2 matches 8 bases. The CDR3 sequence is 17 residues long. From germline, CDR1 is SGHTA and CDR2 FQGNSA. The junction had 11 bases not matched to a gene; V was cut back by 0 bases and J by 7 bases. The CDR3 protein is CASSLAWSGGGRNEQFF. CDR3 sequence (DNA): TGTGCCAGCAGCTTAGCGTGGTCCGGGGGGGGCCGGAATGAGCAGTTCTTC. The entire variable domain, with the rest obtained from reference TRBV7-2 and TRBJ2-1, is as follows: GAGVSQSPSNKVTEKGKDVELRCDPISGHTALYWYRQSLGQGLEFLIYFQGNSAPDKSGLPSDRFSAERTGGSVSTLTIQRTQQEDSAVYLCASSLAWSGGGRNEQFFGPGTRLTVL.

The chain recombines TRBV27 with TRBJ1-1; D remains unclear. Germline-derived CDR1 and CDR2 are MNHEY and SMNVEV (reference sequence). There are 13 residues in the CDR3. V was trimmed by 5 bases and J by 1 base, leaving 8 bases between them. CDR3 in DNA: TGTGCCAGCAGTGTAATCCCGAACACTGAAGCTTTCTTT. Amino acids: CASSVIPNTEAFF.

The chain carries TRBV7-2 and TRBJ2-3; 9 bases fit TRBD2. CDR3 length equals 17 residues. The junction had 7 bases not matched to a gene; V was cut back by 1 base and J by 2 bases. CDR1 and CDR2 (germline): SGHTA, FQGNSA. The CDR3 loop is CASSLVAGGGATDTQYF. The CDR3 nucleotides are TGTGCCAGCAGCTTAGTTGCGGGCGGGGGGGCCACAGATACGCAGTATTTT.

The chain has TRBV7-8 and TRBJ2-5, with D uncertain. V dropped 3 bases and J dropped 1 base, with 9 bases sitting between them. Germline CDR1 is SGHVS and CDR2 is FQNEAQ. The CDR3 has 14 amino acids. As DNA, the CDR3 is TGTGCCAGCAGCTTTTCGGCAAGCCAAGAGACCCAGTACTTC. It is translated as CASSFSASQETQYF.

This rearrangement joins TRBV9 to TRBJ1-1; D perhaps matches TRBD1 (6 bases). CDR1 is SGDLS, CDR2 YYNGEE, per germline. Trimming removed 0 bases at V and 4 bases at J, with 13 bases between. This CDR3 is built from 15 residues. The chain's CDR3 is CASSVAPDSRTEAFF. The CDR3 DNA reads as TGTGCCAGCAGCGTAGCGCCGGACAGCCGCACTGAAGCTTTCTTT. The variable domain in full, with the rest retrieved from reference TRBV9 and TRBJ1-1, is DSGVTQTPKHLITATGQRVTLRCSPRSGDLSVYWYQQSLDQGLQFLIQYYNGEERAKGNILERFSAQQFPDLHSELNLSSLELGDSALYFCASSVAPDSRTEAFFGQGTRLTVV.

By its share, this clone is medium-sized. DNA of the CDR3: TGTGCCAGCAGCCCAGGACTGACTTACGAGCAGTACTTC. Its protein is CASSPGLTYEQYF. The chain employs TRBV7-9 and TRBJ2-7; a possible D gene is TRBD2 (5 bases). Germline V gene sequence: CDR1 SEHNR, CDR2 FQNEAQ (reference sequence). The CDR3 consists of 13 residues. Trimming left V 5 bases short and J 4 bases short, with 12 bases between.

The V and J genes are TRBV24-1 and TRBJ2-7; D may match TRBD1 or TRBD2 (5 bases each). Germline V gene data show CDR1 as KGHDR and CDR2 as SFDVKD. This CDR3 region has 13 residues. Trimming stripped 7 bases from V and 9 bases from J, with 18 bases between. CDR3 protein: CATSPGRSLGQYF. The CDR3 region has the DNA TGTGCCACCAGCCCGGGACGGTCCTTAGGGCAGTACTTC.

This clone occurred a few times. The chain recombines TRBV9 with TRBJ2-2; D possibly corresponds to TRBD1 (5 bases). The germline gives CDR1 SGDLS, CDR2 YYNGEE. Trimming removed 0 bases at V and 0 bases at J, with 9 bases between. CDR3 size: 16 residues. The CDR3 region is CASSVGSGSNTGELFF. In DNA form, the CDR3 reads TGTGCCAGCAGCGTAGGATCAGGGTCGAACACCGGGGAGCTGTTTTTT.

The J gene is TRBJ2-7, the V gene TRBV5-1, with a tentative D call TRBD1 (7 bases). There are 15 residues in the CDR3. Germline V lookup: CDR1 SGHRS, CDR2 YFSETQ. V dropped 0 bases and J dropped 2 bases, with 12 bases sitting between them. CDR3 nucleotide sequence: TGCGCCAGCAGCTTGGCCTTCAGGGGGGCCTACGAGCAGTACTTC. As protein: CASSLAFRGAYEQYF. The full variable domain, rest sourced from reference TRBV5-1 and TRBJ2-7, is KAGVTQTPRYLIKTRGQQVTLSCSPISGHRSVSWYQQTPGQGLQFLFEYFSETQRNKGNFPGRFSGRQFSNSRSEMNVSTLELGDSALYLCASSLAFRGAYEQYFGPGTRLTVT.

The chain employs TRBV6-4 and TRBJ2-1, with TRBD1 matching 8 bases. CDR3 length equals 15 residues. Germline V CDR1 and CDR2: MRHNA, SNTAGT. The V and J ends lost 3 bases and 5 bases, in that order; junction bases with no gene match: 6. CDR3 coding DNA: TGTGCCAGCAGTGAGCAGGACAGGGCTCACAATGAGCAGTTCTTC. Its translation is CASSEQDRAHNEQFF.

The rearrangement joins TRBV7-8 to TRBJ1-5, with D tentatively TRBD1 (6 bases). Trimming cost V 3 bases and J 1 base, with 13 bases left between them. Germline values: CDR1 SGHVS, CDR2 FQNEAQ. The CDR3 loop spans 16 amino acids. The CDR3: CASSLTGRESNQPQHF. Written as DNA, the CDR3 is TGTGCCAGCAGCTTGACAGGAAGGGAAAGCAATCAGCCCCAGCATTTT. The full variable domain, completed using reference TRBV7-8 and TRBJ1-5, is GAGVSQSPRYKVAKRGQDVALRCDPISGHVSLFWYQQALGQGPEFLTYFQNEAQLDKSGLPSDRFFAERPEGSVSTLKIQRTQQEDSAVYLCASSLTGRESNQPQHFGDGTRLSIL.

DNA for the CDR3: TGCGCCAGCAGCGAGGACAGACAGAACACTGAAGCTTTCTTT. It encodes CASSEDRQNTEAFF. J is TRBJ1-1 and V is TRBV4-1; a weak D match, TRBD1 (6 bases). Germline values: CDR1 MGHRA, CDR2 YSYEKL. V was trimmed by 5 bases and J by 1 base, leaving 11 bases between them. The CDR3 is made up of 14 amino acids.

In nucleotides, the CDR3 is TGTGCCTGGAACAAGGGTGGGAACACTGAAGCTTTCTTT. Its protein product is CAWNKGGNTEAFF. V and J are TRBV30 and TRBJ1-1; D is ambiguous. This CDR3 has 13 residues. CDR1 is GTSNPN, CDR2 SVGIG, per germline (reference sequence). Deletions cut 4 bases from V and 1 base from J, with 10 bases between.

The table lists this clone with a few counts. This chain uses TRBV27 with TRBJ2-2; 9 bases match TRBD2. The V gene's germline CDR1 is MNHEY and CDR2 SMNVEV (reference sequence). After removal of 6 bases from V and 5 bases from J, the junction contained 10 bases not matched to a gene. The length of the CDR3 is 16 residues. The CDR3 sequence is CASRWGREGWTGELFF. In DNA, the CDR3 is TGTGCCAGCAGATGGGGGCGGGAGGGTTGGACCGGGGAGCTGTTTTTT.

The CDR3 reads CASSRDRFPLGNQPQHF. In DNA, the CDR3 is TGTGCCAGCAGTCGGGACAGATTCCCCCTGGGGAATCAGCCCCAGCATTTT. The V gene is TRBV6-2 or TRBV6-3, the J gene TRBJ1-5; TRBD1 matches 7 bases. Germline CDR1 is MNHEY and CDR2 is SVGEGT. After removal of 5 bases from V and 4 bases from J, the junction contained 14 bases not matched to a gene. The CDR3 extends over 17 amino acids.

This clone was recorded only once. The V gene is TRBV9, the J gene TRBJ1-1; no clear D gene. This CDR3 region has 13 residues. V was trimmed by 2 bases and J by 5 bases, leaving 10 bases between them. Germline assignment: CDR1 SGDLS and CDR2 YYNGEE. The CDR3 nucleotides are TGTGCCAGCAGCGTGAGCGGGAGGACTGAAGCTTTCTTT. It yields the protein CASSVSGRTEAFF. The whole variable domain, remainder taken from reference TRBV9 and TRBJ1-1, is DSGVTQTPKHLITATGQRVTLRCSPRSGDLSVYWYQQSLDQGLQFLIQYYNGEERAKGNILERFSAQQFPDLHSELNLSSLELGDSALYFCASSVSGRTEAFFGQGTRLTVV.

This chain links TRBV9 with TRBJ1-1; D is unresolved. V lost 4 bases to trimming and J lost 1 base, with 8 bases between them. Germline CDR1 SGDLS, CDR2 YYNGEE. The CDR3 has 13 amino acids. CDR3 bases: TGTGCCAGCAGCCTCGTCAGGAACACTGAAGCTTTCTTT. It translates to CASSLVRNTEAFF.

V gene TRBV11-2 combines with J gene TRBJ2-5, with TRBD2 as a possible D gene (6 bases). CDR3 length equals 15 residues. Per the germline V gene, CDR1 is SGHAT and CDR2 is FQNNGV. V was shortened by 4 bases and J by 5 bases, with 17 bases between the two germline ends. The CDR3 DNA follows: TGTGCCAGCAGCTCCACCGGGACTCCTATCGAGACCCAGTACTTC. Protein sequence: CASSSTGTPIETQYF.